The rows below give T cell receptor beta chains drawn from one sample of a study of T cell responses to AZD1222 COVID-19 vaccine. Sequencing was performed with immunoSEQ multiplex PCR; in TCRdb, only in-frame clones are kept and a portion is missing. Of 130,000 to 150,000 clones in the sample, 85% to 95% were seen once. The sample consisted of peripheral blood, taken after recovery from COVID-19. These receptor sequences come from an adult who had recovered from COVID-19. Both conserved end residues are part of each CDR3. Fields, in order: clone size, J gene, V gene, D gene, CDR3 DNA, CDR3 protein. D genes are given only for firm matches. Clone sizes are given selectively: once, few, many, or a class where the clone is expanded.

clone size: .; J gene: TRBJ2-7; V gene: TRBV3-1/TRBV3-2; D gene: .; CDR3 DNA: TGTGCCAGCAGCCGTATGACAGGAAGTGAGCAGTACTTC; CDR3 protein: CASSRMTGSEQYF
clone size: .; J gene: TRBJ2-7; V gene: TRBV2; D gene: .; CDR3 DNA: TGTGCCAGCAGGACGACTAACTACGAGCAGTACTTC; CDR3 protein: CASRTTNYEQYF
clone size: once; J gene: TRBJ1-4; V gene: TRBV7-8; D gene: .; CDR3 DNA: TGTGCCAGCAGCCGTAACAGGGAGGCAACTAATGAAAAACTGTTTTTT; CDR3 protein: CASSRNREATNEKLFF
clone size: .; J gene: TRBJ2-1; V gene: TRBV29-1; D gene: TRBD1; CDR3 DNA: TGCGGGACAGGGGGCAACCTCAATGAGCAGTTCTTC; CDR3 protein: CGTGGNLNEQFF
clone size: once; J gene: TRBJ1-1; V gene: TRBV5-6; D gene: .; CDR3 DNA: TGTGCCAGCAGCTTGGACCAGAACACTGAAGCTTTCTTT; CDR3 protein: CASSLDQNTEAFF
clone size: .; J gene: TRBJ2-2; V gene: TRBV5-6; D gene: TRBD1; CDR3 DNA: TGTGCCAGCAGCTACTCATGGACAGGGATTAGCGGGGAGCTGTTTTTT; CDR3 protein: CASSYSWTGISGELFF
clone size: .; J gene: TRBJ1-5; V gene: TRBV28; D gene: .; CDR3 DNA: TGTGCCAGCAGTTTAGACCCATATAGCAATCAGCCCCAGCATTTT; CDR3 protein: CASSLDPYSNQPQHF
clone size: .; J gene: TRBJ2-7; V gene: TRBV27; D gene: .; CDR3 DNA: TGTGCCAGCAGTCCTACGGGCCACGAGCAGTACTTC; CDR3 protein: CASSPTGHEQYF
clone size: .; J gene: TRBJ2-1; V gene: TRBV28; D gene: TRBD2; CDR3 DNA: TGTGCCAGCAGTCTATCCTCTCGAATAGCGGGAGCCTACAATGAGCAGTTCTTC; CDR3 protein: CASSLSSRIAGAYNEQFF
clone size: .; J gene: TRBJ2-7; V gene: TRBV14; D gene: TRBD2; CDR3 DNA: TGTGCCAGCAGCCTGTCTAGCGGGAGTTACGAGCAGTACTTC; CDR3 protein: CASSLSSGSYEQYF
clone size: .; J gene: TRBJ2-5; V gene: TRBV5-1; D gene: TRBD1; CDR3 DNA: TGCGCCAGCAGCTTGACAGGGGCCGGAGCACAAGAGACCCAGTACTTC; CDR3 protein: CASSLTGAGAQETQYF
clone size: .; J gene: TRBJ2-5; V gene: TRBV11-1; D gene: .; CDR3 DNA: TGTGCCAGCAGCTTATGGTCAGGGAACCAAGAGACCCAGTACTTC; CDR3 protein: CASSLWSGNQETQYF
clone size: .; J gene: TRBJ2-3; V gene: TRBV13; D gene: .; CDR3 DNA: TGTGCCAGCAGCTTTAGTACTAACTGGGGAGATACGCAGTATTTT; CDR3 protein: CASSFSTNWGDTQYF
clone size: .; J gene: TRBJ2-7; V gene: TRBV18; D gene: .; CDR3 DNA: TGTGCCAGCTCACCCTCGGTACTCTTGGGGGTATACGAGCAGTACTTC; CDR3 protein: CASSPSVLLGVYEQYF
clone size: .; J gene: TRBJ2-1; V gene: TRBV7-9; D gene: TRBD2; CDR3 DNA: TGTGCCAGCAGCTTCCAACTACTAGCGGGCCCGAGCTCCTACAATGAGCAGTTCTTC; CDR3 protein: CASSFQLLAGPSSYNEQFF
clone size: .; J gene: TRBJ1-1; V gene: TRBV7-9; D gene: TRBD1; CDR3 DNA: TGTGCCAGCAGCCCCCGACAGGGGGCGAGTGAAGCTTTCTTT; CDR3 protein: CASSPRQGASEAFF
clone size: once; J gene: TRBJ2-4; V gene: TRBV5-6; D gene: TRBD2; CDR3 DNA: TGTGCCAGCAGTCGGACTAGAATTGACATTCAGTACTTC; CDR3 protein: CASSRTRIDIQYF
clone size: .; J gene: TRBJ2-3; V gene: TRBV5-4; D gene: .; CDR3 DNA: TGTGCCAGCAGCTTGGGCGGCACAGATACGCAGTATTTT; CDR3 protein: CASSLGGTDTQYF
clone size: .; J gene: TRBJ1-1; V gene: TRBV19; D gene: .; CDR3 DNA: TGTGCCAGTAGTGACAGTGCCGTGGGTAACACTGAAGCTTTCTTT; CDR3 protein: CASSDSAVGNTEAFF
clone size: .; J gene: TRBJ1-1; V gene: TRBV5-8; D gene: .; CDR3 DNA: TGTGCCAGCAGCTTCGACACCTCGGCCACTGAAGCTTTCTTT; CDR3 protein: CASSFDTSATEAFF
clone size: .; J gene: TRBJ1-2; V gene: TRBV27; D gene: TRBD1; CDR3 DNA: TGTGCCAGCACCTCCATCCTCGGACAGGGGGCAGGGAACTATGGCTACACCTTC; CDR3 protein: CASTSILGQGAGNYGYTF
clone size: once; J gene: TRBJ1-2; V gene: TRBV20-1; D gene: .; CDR3 DNA: TGCAGTGCTAGTGTAGGGGTAAACTATGGCTACACCTTC; CDR3 protein: CSASVGVNYGYTF
clone size: .; J gene: TRBJ2-1; V gene: TRBV30; D gene: .; CDR3 DNA: TGTGCCTGGGCAGGGAGCTCCTACAATGAGCAGTTCTTC; CDR3 protein: CAWAGSSYNEQFF
clone size: .; J gene: TRBJ1-5; V gene: TRBV30; D gene: .; CDR3 DNA: TGTGCCTGGAACGGAGTCGGCAATCAGCCCCAGCATTTT; CDR3 protein: CAWNGVGNQPQHF
clone size: .; J gene: TRBJ2-5; V gene: TRBV28; D gene: .; CDR3 DNA: TGTGCCAGCAGTTTTAGGGTTCAGCTGACCCAGTACTTC; CDR3 protein: CASSFRVQLTQYF
clone size: .; J gene: TRBJ1-2; V gene: TRBV9; D gene: .; CDR3 DNA: TGTGCCAGCAGCGTAGACGGTAGGAGGAACTATGGCTACACCTTC; CDR3 protein: CASSVDGRRNYGYTF
clone size: .; J gene: TRBJ1-2; V gene: TRBV27; D gene: .; CDR3 DNA: TGTGCCAGCAGACCTGACAGAACTTCTAACTATGGCTACACCTTC; CDR3 protein: CASRPDRTSNYGYTF
clone size: .; J gene: TRBJ2-7; V gene: TRBV6-1; D gene: .; CDR3 DNA: TGTGCCAGCAGTGAGACGGTGGGCAGCTCCTACGAGCAGTACTTC; CDR3 protein: CASSETVGSSYEQYF
clone size: .; J gene: TRBJ1-1; V gene: TRBV18; D gene: .; CDR3 DNA: TGTGCCAGCTCACTCTCTGACAGGCTTTTACTGAACACTGAAGCTTTCTTT; CDR3 protein: CASSLSDRLLLNTEAFF
clone size: .; J gene: TRBJ2-3; V gene: TRBV5-1; D gene: .; CDR3 DNA: TGCGCCAGCAGCTTGGGGGGCACAGATACGCAGTATTTT; CDR3 protein: CASSLGGTDTQYF
clone size: once; J gene: TRBJ2-7; V gene: TRBV9; D gene: TRBD1; CDR3 DNA: TGTGCCAGCAGCCCTGCCGACAGGGCCTACGAGCAGTACTTC; CDR3 protein: CASSPADRAYEQYF
clone size: .; J gene: TRBJ2-5; V gene: TRBV28; D gene: .; CDR3 DNA: TGTGCCGAATATAAGCGGGCGGGCCAACTATTAGAGACCCAGTACTTC; CDR3 protein: CAEYKRAGQLLETQYF
clone size: .; J gene: TRBJ1-1; V gene: TRBV19; D gene: .; CDR3 DNA: TGTGCCAGTAGAGTGTCCCGAGGACCTGAAGCTTTCTTT; CDR3 protein: CASRVSRGPEAFF
clone size: .; J gene: TRBJ2-1; V gene: TRBV14; D gene: TRBD2; CDR3 DNA: TGTGCCAGCAGCCAAGGTAGGGGACTAGTGAATGAGCAGTTCTTC; CDR3 protein: CASSQGRGLVNEQFF
clone size: .; J gene: TRBJ1-1; V gene: TRBV9; D gene: TRBD1; CDR3 DNA: TGTGCCAGCAGCGTAGACGGGACAGGGATTGCGTTGGCTTTCTTT; CDR3 protein: CASSVDGTGIALAFF
clone size: .; J gene: TRBJ2-7; V gene: TRBV19; D gene: .; CDR3 DNA: TGTGCCAGTAGATATCGGGGATCCGACGAGCAGTACTTC; CDR3 protein: CASRYRGSDEQYF
clone size: .; J gene: TRBJ1-4; V gene: TRBV3-1/TRBV3-2; D gene: TRBD1; CDR3 DNA: TGTGCCAGCAGCCTCAGACCTCTACAGGGGCTTGGGGAAAAACTGTTTTTT; CDR3 protein: CASSLRPLQGLGEKLFF
clone size: .; J gene: TRBJ2-5; V gene: TRBV15; D gene: .; CDR3 DNA: TGTGCCACCAGCCCCGGGCCGGAGACCCAGTACTTC; CDR3 protein: CATSPGPETQYF
clone size: .; J gene: TRBJ2-1; V gene: TRBV28; D gene: TRBD2; CDR3 DNA: TGTGCCAGCAGTCCCTTAGGACTAGCCCACAATGAGCAGTTCTTC; CDR3 protein: CASSPLGLAHNEQFF
clone size: .; J gene: TRBJ2-5; V gene: TRBV12-5; D gene: .; CDR3 DNA: TGTGCTAGTGGTTTGAAGAGGGTGGGCCCTACGCTGGGAGAGACCCAGTACTTC; CDR3 protein: CASGLKRVGPTLGETQYF
clone size: once; J gene: TRBJ1-2; V gene: TRBV24-1; D gene: .; CDR3 DNA: TGTGCCACCAGTGATTCCCGGGGAGGGAACCTCTATGGCTACACCTTC; CDR3 protein: CATSDSRGGNLYGYTF
clone size: .; J gene: TRBJ1-5; V gene: TRBV6-1; D gene: .; CDR3 DNA: TGTGCCAGCAGTGAGAACAGGGTCGGCAATCAGCCCCAGCATTTT; CDR3 protein: CASSENRVGNQPQHF
clone size: .; J gene: TRBJ1-2; V gene: TRBV5-1; D gene: TRBD1; CDR3 DNA: TGCGCCAGCAGCTTCTTAGAGGGGGCAGGTGGCTACACCTTC; CDR3 protein: CASSFLEGAGGYTF
clone size: .; J gene: TRBJ2-3; V gene: TRBV19; D gene: TRBD2; CDR3 DNA: TGTGCCAGTAGTATATCGTTGTGGACTAGCGGCCTTACTAGCACAGATACGCAGTATTTT; CDR3 protein: CASSISLWTSGLTSTDTQYF
clone size: once; J gene: TRBJ2-1; V gene: TRBV4-1; D gene: TRBD2; CDR3 DNA: TGCGCCAGCAGCCAACCGGGGACTAGCGGCAATGAGCAGTTCTTC; CDR3 protein: CASSQPGTSGNEQFF